This TCR beta chain was recorded in a study of Graves' ophthalmopathy and Graves' hyperthyroidism. Calling hyperthyroidism stable required that no ophthalmopathy show up within 18 months of follow-up. Deletions cut 0 bases from V and 3 bases from J, with 12 bases between. Per germline, CDR1 MNHEY and CDR2 SVGEGT. The CDR3 has 15 residues. The authors amplified TCR beta CDR3 regions from RNA transcripts. In the first round, RT-PCR was carried out with HTBI primers, and a multiplex PCR formed the second round. Each CDR3 protein gets one entry after TCRdb re-called the multiplex PCR reads with MiXCR. The data contain just over 400,000 distinct CDR3 sequences, around 20% of them singletons. This clonotype was picked up many times. Its antigen is unidentified. Overall study findings and caveats: Most expanded clonotypes in thyroid above 0.001 frequency also showed up in blood.

The clonotype originates from a young woman with stable Graves' hyperthyroidism. The V and J genes are TRBV6-2 or TRBV6-3 and TRBJ2-7; D ambiguous. Sequenced input: peripheral blood. The DNA for the CDR3 is TGTGCCAGCAGTTACTCGAAGGGAACCGGCTACGAGCAGTACTTC. Its translation is CASSYSKGTGYEQYF.